This T cell receptor (beta chain) was sequenced during a study of blood T cell repertoires in COVID-19. Study overall: PBMCs, B-cell-depleted T cells, or T cells were the source of the cDNA or gDNA that made up the material.

Sequencing used immunoSEQ multiplex PCR; TCRdb keeps in-frame clones, though not all of them. This sample yields about 64,000 clones, of which around 66% are seen a single time; around half belongs to the top ten. CDR1 and CDR2 (germline): KGHSH, LQKENI. V lost 2 bases and J 1 base, leaving 9 bases between the germline ends. CDR3 length: 14 amino acids. The chain couples TRBV18 to TRBJ2-7; a possible D gene is TRBD1 (6 bases). Sequencing input: PBMCs or T cells enriched from blood (not recorded which). The TCR was taken from a woman aged 60-75 years who had been exposed to COVID-19. The CDR3 is CASSPKDRSYEQYF. For the CDR3, the DNA is TGTGCCAGCTCACCAAAGGACAGATCCTACGAGCAGTACTTC.